The rows below give T cell receptor beta chains drawn from one sample of a study of T cell repertoires in cytomegalovirus infection. TCRdb ran MiXCR on the reads and lists one entry per CDR3 protein. Found here are some 300,000 distinct CDR3 sequences, approximately 14% of them singletons; the top ten hold roughly 8.7%. Specimen: PBMCs. The receptors here all came from a human donor in good health (CMV status not recorded). Some clones in this sample may be carry-over from other donors' samples. Both conserved end residues are part of each CDR3.

V gene,CDR3 protein
TRBV20-1,CSPRLAQPSYEQYF
TRBV6-2/TRBV6-3,CASSQADTQYF
TRBV19,CASRRAGDQPQHF
TRBV25-1,CASSESQHWANEQFF
TRBV28,CASSSIKGNTEAFF
TRBV6-2/TRBV6-3,CASSKSATHSNQPQHF
TRBV12-3/TRBV12-4,CASRPAGTSGIRVTDTQYF
TRBV29-1,CSGRTGSDTQYF
TRBV7-9,CASKLEQETQYF
TRBV6-1,CASSEGSTPNHEQYF
TRBV7-3,CASSPWTGSSYNEQFF
TRBV19,CASSKQPRTVNTEAFF
TRBV6-5,CASSYDRDGAYEQYF
TRBV12-3/TRBV12-4,CASSLGFGEQYF
TRBV2,CASNLQTVNTEAFF
TRBV18,CASSRPGQGSYEQYF
TRBV20-1,CSARGTSQKLFF
TRBV5-1,CASSPAWGGEQFF
TRBV28,CASKPLENQPQHF
TRBV28,CASTEGGPSYNEQFF
TRBV6-2/TRBV6-3,CASSLGQGPTEAFF
TRBV5-1,CASSLVDSAYNEQFF
TRBV7-9,CASSSGSSGVETQYF
TRBV11-3,CASSLEALNTEAFF
TRBV7-8,CASSLRERARDQPQHF
TRBV15,CATSRGGQGTDTQYF
TRBV20-1,CSARDGSNYEQYF
TRBV12-3/TRBV12-4,CASRTLAGVGKANTGELFF
TRBV19,CASKEGATNEKLFF
TRBV7-8,CASSPRTERYEQYF
TRBV6-8,CASGEAGSDGYTF
TRBV28,CASTTPAKGTYEQYF
TRBV5-5,CASSFSSMNTGELFF
TRBV6-6,CASSQTSGTNYLYEQYF
TRBV6-2/TRBV6-3,CASSALGGGNTGELFF
TRBV7-2,CASSLAGILDYEQFF
TRBV7-2,CASSPDLNQPQHF
TRBV29-1,CSATRLAGDSYNEQFF
TRBV27,CASSSIVDGYEQYF
TRBV7-2,CASSFTGGHQPQHF
TRBV20-1,CSARDWGMNTEAFF
TRBV15,CATSSGQGGANVLTF
TRBV19,CASSIRAMSYEQYF
TRBV7-2,CASSFTRDNSPLHF
TRBV15,CATSEEGQGYEQYF
TRBV28,CASRRTSGRFYEQYF
TRBV28,CASRGQGREYNEQFF